The 13 T cell receptor beta chains below come from one sample, sequenced in a study of OX40 agonist ivuxolimab in advanced cancers. Some clones are missing from TCRdb's copy, which holds only in-frame ones; the method was immunoSEQ multiplex PCR. The profile shows fewer than 55,000 clones, around 87% of them singletons. The material was CD4+ or CD8+ T cells sorted from blood, obtained in a trial of the OX40 agonist ivuxolimab. Receptors originate from an adult with an advanced solid tumor such as melanoma, head and neck, liver or kidney cancer.

The chain couples TRBV4-1 to TRBJ2-3; 10 nucleotides match TRBD1. V lost 4 bases, J lost 7 bases, and 11 bases stayed unmatched. The CDR3 spans 16 residues. CDR1 and CDR2 (germline): MGHRA, YSYEKL. CDR3 loop: CASSPSPTGGLNTQYF. The DNA of the CDR3 is TGCGCCAGCAGCCCCTCTCCGACAGGGGGCCTTAATACGCAGTATTTT.

The chain employs TRBV18 and TRBJ1-1; a possible D gene is TRBD1 (5 bases). The ends were cut back, 3 bases at V and 0 bases at J, with 11 bases in the middle. The CDR3 loop spans 15 amino acids. CDR1 and CDR2 from the germline V gene are KGHSH and LQKENI. The CDR3 is CASSPGDPMNTEAFF. CDR3 nucleotide sequence: TGTGCCAGCTCACCGGGGGATCCTATGAACACTGAAGCTTTCTTT.

V gene TRBV10-3 combines with J gene TRBJ2-3; the match to TRBD2 covers 13 bases. The CDR3 is made up of 14 amino acids. Losses at the gene ends were 10 bases for V and 8 bases for J; bases not matched to a gene: 9. Germline CDR1 ENHRY, CDR2 SYGVKD. The CDR3 DNA reads TGTGCCACCGGGACTAGCGGGGCGGGACTTACGCAGTATTTT. Its protein is CATGTSGAGLTQYF.

This clone was observed a few times. This CDR3 is CASSINGQGGGNEQFF. For the CDR3, the DNA is TGTGCCAGTAGTATCAACGGACAGGGAGGGGGCAATGAGCAGTTCTTC. This chain joins TRBV19 and TRBJ2-1, with D possibly matching TRBD1 (8 bases). The germline V and J ends were trimmed by 3 bases and 6 bases, with 18 bases remaining between them. Germline V gene lookup returns CDR1 LNHDA and CDR2 SQIVND (reference sequence). The CDR3 consists of 16 residues.

The chain employs TRBV7-6 and TRBJ1-1, with 8 bases that match TRBD1. The CDR3 totals 14 residues. CDR1 is SGHVS and CDR2 is FNYEAQ in the germline V gene. Unmatched junction bases numbered 3, after V lost 5 bases and J lost 1 base. The CDR3 DNA reads as TGTGCCAGCAGCCTGACAGGGGCGAACACTGAAGCTTTCTTT. The encoded protein is CASSLTGANTEAFF. Supplemented by reference TRBV7-6 and TRBJ1-1, the full variable domain reads GAGVSQSPRYKVTKRGQDVALRCDPISGHVSLYWYRQALGQGPEFLTYFNYEAQQDKSGLPNDRFSAERPEGSISTLTIQRTEQRDSAMYRCASSLTGANTEAFFGQGTRLTVV.

This chain uses TRBV6-1 with TRBJ2-1, with 7 bases that match TRBD2. The V gene's germline CDR1 is MNHNS and CDR2 SASEGT. V shed 7 bases, J shed 0 bases, and the junction held 6 bases outside the gene matches. This CDR3 comprises 15 residues. The CDR3 region has the DNA TGTGCCAGCATCAGAAGGGAGGGCTCCTACAATGAGCAGTTCTTC. Residues: CASIRREGSYNEQFF.

The J gene is TRBJ2-1, the V gene TRBV18; 11 nucleotides match TRBD2. Trimming took 3 bases from V and 8 from J; bases not matched to a gene: 6. The CDR3 loop spans 15 amino acids. Germline V gene lookup returns CDR1 KGHSH and CDR2 LQKENI. This CDR3 reads CASSPGTSGGDEQFF. CDR3 bases: TGTGCCAGCTCACCTGGGACTAGCGGAGGCGATGAGCAGTTCTTC.

This chain links TRBV5-4 with TRBJ1-5, with D possibly matching TRBD1 (6 bases). Germline assignment: CDR1 SGHNT and CDR2 YYREEE (reference sequence). V lost 0 bases and J 3 bases, leaving 13 bases between the germline ends. The CDR3 has 16 amino acids. Here the CDR3 DNA reads TGTGCCAGCAGCTTGGCCGGGGCAGGGGACAATCAGCCCCAGCATTTT. Translation gives CASSLAGAGDNQPQHF. The variable domain in full, completed from reference TRBV5-4 and TRBJ1-5, reads ETGVTQSPTHLIKTRGQQVTLRCSSQSGHNTVSWYQQALGQGPQFIFQYYREEENGRGNFPPRFSGLQFPNYSSELNVNALELDDSALYLCASSLAGAGDNQPQHFGDGTRLSIL.

The V call is TRBV6-5, the J call TRBJ1-5; the D is unclear. CDR1 and CDR2 from the germline V gene are MNHEY and SVGAGI. This CDR3 has 14 residues. V gave up 0 bases and J gave up 6 bases, with 9 bases separating them. Here the CDR3 reads CASSYSPWGQPQHF. CDR3 DNA sequence: TGTGCCAGCAGTTACTCCCCATGGGGTCAGCCCCAGCATTTT.

V is TRBV5-6 and J is TRBJ1-2; no definite D call. The CDR3 length is 12 residues. V was pared by 2 bases and J by 2 bases, with 4 bases between. From germline, CDR1 is SGHDT and CDR2 YYEEEE. The CDR3 loop is CASSFGNYGYTF. The CDR3 nucleotides read TGTGCCAGCAGCTTTGGGAACTATGGCTACACCTTC. The full variable domain, completed using reference TRBV5-6 and TRBJ1-2, is DAGVTQSPTHLIKTRGQQVTLRCSPKSGHDTVSWYQQALGQGPQFIFQYYEEEERQRGNFPDRFSGHQFPNYSSELNVNALLLGDSALYLCASSFGNYGYTFGSGTRLTVV.

The genes are TRBV19 and TRBJ1-5; D gene ambiguous. The CDR3 has 15 amino acids. Germline values: CDR1 LNHDA, CDR2 SQIVND (reference sequence). Trimming took 5 bases from V and 0 from J, leaving 11 bases between them. The CDR3 loop is CASSESDYSNQPQHF. CDR3 coding DNA: TGTGCCAGTAGTGAGTCAGATTATAGCAATCAGCCCCAGCATTTT. The full variable domain, completed using reference TRBV19 and TRBJ1-5, is DGGITQSPKYLFRKEGQNVTLSCEQNLNHDAMYWYRQDPGQGLRLIYYSQIVNDFQKGDIAEGYSVSREKKESFPLTVTSAQKNPTAFYLCASSESDYSNQPQHFGDGTRLSIL.

This clone has a single count. The rearrangement uses TRBV7-2 and TRBJ2-2; D uncertain. The V and J ends lost 1 base and 5 bases respectively, with 8 bases between them. The CDR3 is 14 residues long. Germline V gene data show CDR1 as SGHTA and CDR2 as FQGNSA. This CDR3 is CASSLETGTGELFF. The DNA of the CDR3 is TGTGCCAGCAGCTTAGAGACCGGGACCGGGGAGCTGTTTTTT.

This chain joins TRBV18 and TRBJ1-5; D gene unclear. V lost 4 bases and J 5 bases, leaving 9 bases between the germline ends. This CDR3 contains 13 residues. The V gene's germline CDR1 is KGHSH and CDR2 LQKENI. CDR3 nucleotide sequence: TGTGCCAGCTCACTGGCGCCTGATCAGCCCCAGCATTTT. It specifies CASSLAPDQPQHF.